This passage covers 6 T cell receptor beta chains from one sample sequenced in a study of blood T cell repertoires in COVID-19. Profiling relied on immunoSEQ multiplex PCR, and the TCRdb table lists in-frame clones only, not all of them. This repertoire shows some 250,000 clones, roughly 86% found once; its top ten account for roughly 0.8%. What was sequenced was peripheral blood. All receptors derive from a woman aged 25 to 39 with acute or convalescent COVID-19.

V is TRBV11-2 and J is TRBJ2-7, with unresolved D. The V gene's germline CDR1 is SGHAT and CDR2 FQNNGV. CDR3 length equals 15 residues. Trimming took off 0 bases at V and 3 bases at J, with 12 bases between the two ends. The CDR3 sequence: CASSLDSPRLYEQYF. CDR3 DNA: TGTGCCAGCAGCTTAGATAGCCCAAGGCTCTACGAGCAGTACTTC.

The chain recombines TRBV5-1 with TRBJ2-1; 9 bases agree with TRBD2. The CDR3 totals 17 residues. V lost 0 bases, J lost 6 bases, and 10 bases stayed unmatched. Germline V gives CDR1 SGHRS, CDR2 YFSETQ. DNA for the CDR3: TGCGCCAGCAGCTTGGTGGTAGCGGGAGACCGAGGCAATGAGCAGTTCTTC. It codes for CASSLVVAGDRGNEQFF. The variable domain in full, with the rest retrieved from reference TRBV5-1 and TRBJ2-1, is KAGVTQTPRYLIKTRGQQVTLSCSPISGHRSVSWYQQTPGQGLQFLFEYFSETQRNKGNFPGRFSGRQFSNSRSEMNVSTLELGDSALYLCASSLVVAGDRGNEQFFGPGTRLTVL.

The V and J genes are TRBV30 and TRBJ1-2, with no clear D. CDR1 and CDR2 from the germline V gene are GTSNPN and SVGIG (reference sequence). Trimming took off 4 bases at V and 2 bases at J, with 14 bases between the two ends. The CDR3 is 14 residues long. CDR3 amino acids: CAWTPAGVNYGYTF. The CDR3 coding sequence is TGTGCCTGGACTCCCGCGGGTGTCAACTATGGCTACACCTTC.

This chain uses TRBV29-1 with TRBJ2-7; TRBD1 agrees at 8 bases. J gave up 5 bases and V 7 bases, and 10 bases lay outside the gene matches. In germline, CDR1 is SQVTM, CDR2 ANQGSEA. The CDR3 has 13 residues. DNA of the CDR3: TGCAGCGCCCGGGGGACAGGTCAACACGAGCAGTACTTC. Translation: CSARGTGQHEQYF.

The CDR3 DNA follows: TGCGCCAGCAGCCCTGGAACAGGGCCGACTGGGGCCAACGTCCTGACTTTC. Translated, it gives CASSPGTGPTGANVLTF. The chain joins TRBV5-1 to TRBJ2-6; perhaps TRBD1 as D (6 bases). CDR3 length: 17 amino acids. The ends were cut back, 4 bases at V and 2 bases at J, with 16 bases in the middle. Per the germline V gene, CDR1 is SGHRS and CDR2 is YFSETQ.

This chain uses TRBV28 with TRBJ2-7; 7 bases align to TRBD1. Germline V lookup: CDR1 MDHEN, CDR2 SYDVKM. CDR3 length: 14 amino acids. V was pared by 6 bases and J by 2 bases, with 7 bases of the junction left unmatched. CDR3 sequence: CASSIGDRAYEQYF. CDR3 sequence (DNA): TGTGCCAGCAGCATAGGGGACAGAGCCTACGAGCAGTACTTC. Drawing the rest from reference TRBV28 and TRBJ2-7, the complete variable domain is DVKVTQSSRYLVKRTGEKVFLECVQDMDHENMFWYRQDPGLGLRLIYFSYDVKMKEKGDIPEGYSVSREKKERFSLILESASTNQTSMYLCASSIGDRAYEQYFGPGTRLTVT.